The clone carrying this T cell receptor (beta chain) was observed at least ten times. Using its own MiXCR run on the 5' RACE reads, TCRdb lists one record per CDR3 protein. Among roughly 61,000 distinct CDR3 sequences listed, approximately 12% were seen once. Described time point: longitudinal time-point 1 (baseline). The data originate from a study of neurological immune-mediated disorders. This CDR3 comprises 14 residues. V lost 2 bases, J lost 2 bases, and 10 bases lay in between. CDR1 and CDR2 (germline): SGHVS, FQNEAQ. The sample comprised PBMCs. The rearrangement uses TRBV7-8 and TRBJ2-7; a weak D match, TRBD2 (5 bases). This receptor was taken from a male donor with HTLV-1-associated myelopathy (HAM/TSP). The CDR3 spells CASSLRSEAYEQYF. For the CDR3, the DNA is TGTGCCAGCAGCTTAAGGTCGGAGGCCTACGAGCAGTACTTC.